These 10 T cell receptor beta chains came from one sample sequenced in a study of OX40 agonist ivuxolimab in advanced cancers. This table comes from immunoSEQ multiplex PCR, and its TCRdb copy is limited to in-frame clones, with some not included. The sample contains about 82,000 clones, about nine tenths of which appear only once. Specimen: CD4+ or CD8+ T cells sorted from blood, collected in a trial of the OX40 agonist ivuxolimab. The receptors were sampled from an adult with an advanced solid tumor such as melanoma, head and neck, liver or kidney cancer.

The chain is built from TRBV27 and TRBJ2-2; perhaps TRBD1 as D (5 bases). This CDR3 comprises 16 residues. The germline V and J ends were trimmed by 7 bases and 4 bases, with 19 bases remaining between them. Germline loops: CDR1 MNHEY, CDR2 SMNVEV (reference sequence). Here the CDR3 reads CASKRQGAPSTGELFF. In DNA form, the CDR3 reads TGTGCCAGCAAACGACAAGGGGCCCCTAGCACCGGGGAGCTGTTTTTT.

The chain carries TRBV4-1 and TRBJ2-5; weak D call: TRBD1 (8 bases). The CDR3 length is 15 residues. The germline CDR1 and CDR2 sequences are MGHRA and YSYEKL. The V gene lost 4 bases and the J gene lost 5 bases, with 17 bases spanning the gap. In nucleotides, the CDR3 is TGCGCCAGCAGCCGCCCGGACAGGGAGGGGGAGACCCAGTACTTC. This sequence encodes CASSRPDREGETQYF.

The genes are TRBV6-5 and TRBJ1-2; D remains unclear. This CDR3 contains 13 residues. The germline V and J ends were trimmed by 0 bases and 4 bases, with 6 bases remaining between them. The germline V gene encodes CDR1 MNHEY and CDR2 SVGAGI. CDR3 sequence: CASSYSIGYGYTF. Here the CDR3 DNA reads TGTGCCAGCAGTTACTCTATCGGCTATGGCTACACCTTC.

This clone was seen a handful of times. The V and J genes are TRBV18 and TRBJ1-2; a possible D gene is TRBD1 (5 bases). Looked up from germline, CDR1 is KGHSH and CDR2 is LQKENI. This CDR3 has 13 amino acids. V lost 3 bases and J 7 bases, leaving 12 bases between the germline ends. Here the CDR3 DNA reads TGTGCCAGCTCACCGGGGGAAGCGGTTGGCTACACCTTC. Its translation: CASSPGEAVGYTF.

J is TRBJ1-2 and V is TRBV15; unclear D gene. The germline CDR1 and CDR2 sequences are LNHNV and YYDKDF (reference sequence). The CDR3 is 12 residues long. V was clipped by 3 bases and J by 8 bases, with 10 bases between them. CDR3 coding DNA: TGTGCCACCAGCAGGGGGAGGGAAGGCTACACCTTC. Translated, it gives CATSRGREGYTF.

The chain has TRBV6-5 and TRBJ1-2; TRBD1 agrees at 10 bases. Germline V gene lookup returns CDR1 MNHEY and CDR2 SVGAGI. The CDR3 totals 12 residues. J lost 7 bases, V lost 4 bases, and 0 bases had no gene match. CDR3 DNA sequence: TGTGCCAGCAGTTGGACAGGGGGTGGCTACACCTTC. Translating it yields CASSWTGGGYTF.

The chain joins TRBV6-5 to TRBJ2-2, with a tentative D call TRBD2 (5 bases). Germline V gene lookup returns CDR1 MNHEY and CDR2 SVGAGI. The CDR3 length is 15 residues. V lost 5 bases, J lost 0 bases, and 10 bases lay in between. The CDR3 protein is CASSLASSNTGELFF. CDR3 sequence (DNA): TGTGCCAGCAGTCTAGCTAGCTCGAACACCGGGGAGCTGTTTTTT.

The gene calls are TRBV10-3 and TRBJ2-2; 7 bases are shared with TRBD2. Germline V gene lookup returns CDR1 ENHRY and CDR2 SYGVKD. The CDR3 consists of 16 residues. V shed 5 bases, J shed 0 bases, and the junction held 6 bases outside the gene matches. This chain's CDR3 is CAISLGGTTNTGELFF. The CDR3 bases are TGTGCCATCAGTTTAGGCGGGACTACGAACACCGGGGAGCTGTTTTTT.

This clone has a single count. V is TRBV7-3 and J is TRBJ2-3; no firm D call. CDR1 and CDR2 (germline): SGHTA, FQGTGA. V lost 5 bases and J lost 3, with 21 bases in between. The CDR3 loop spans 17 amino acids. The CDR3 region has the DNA TGTGCCAGCAGCCCTGGTGCTTCGTTTGGTTTAACAGATACGCAGTATTTT. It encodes CASSPGASFGLTDTQYF.

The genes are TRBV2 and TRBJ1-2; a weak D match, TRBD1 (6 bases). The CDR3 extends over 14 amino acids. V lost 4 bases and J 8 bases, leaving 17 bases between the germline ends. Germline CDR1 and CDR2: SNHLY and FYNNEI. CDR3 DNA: TGTGCCAGCAGTGCGTTAGCGGGACATAGCGGCTACACCTTC. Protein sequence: CASSALAGHSGYTF.